This paragraph covers one T cell receptor (beta chain) sequence. This entry is derived from a study of blood T cell repertoires in COVID-19. This CDR3 has 14 residues. Germline values: CDR1 LGHDT, CDR2 YNNKEL (reference sequence). V shed 2 bases, J shed 6 bases, and the junction held 4 bases outside the gene matches. The data were produced by immunoSEQ multiplex PCR, yet TCRdb's version contains in-frame clones alone and is incomplete. The sample holds 220,000 or so clones, over 75% seen once. The chain combines TRBV3-1 (or the pseudogene TRBV3-2) with TRBJ2-1; 7 nucleotides match TRBD2. Sample: PBMCs or T cells enriched from blood (not recorded which). The TCR was taken from a young woman in a cohort exposed to, infected with or recovered from COVID-19 (not recorded which). CDR3 in amino acids: CASSQRLAPNEQFF. In nucleotides, the CDR3 is TGTGCCAGCAGCCAAAGACTAGCACCCAATGAGCAGTTCTTC.